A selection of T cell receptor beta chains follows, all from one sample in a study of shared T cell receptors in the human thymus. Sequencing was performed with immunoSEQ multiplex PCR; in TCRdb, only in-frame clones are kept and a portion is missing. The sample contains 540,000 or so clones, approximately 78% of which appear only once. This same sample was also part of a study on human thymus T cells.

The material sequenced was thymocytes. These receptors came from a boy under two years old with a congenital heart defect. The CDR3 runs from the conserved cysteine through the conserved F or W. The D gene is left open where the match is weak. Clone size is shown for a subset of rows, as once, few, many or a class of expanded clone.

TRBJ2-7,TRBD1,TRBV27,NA,TGTGCCAGCAGTTTCCATATGAGGGGGCCCCGACCCTACGAGCAGTACTTC,CASSFHMRGPRPYEQYF
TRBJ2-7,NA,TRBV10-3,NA,TGTGCCACCCGAGGTGCGGGGAGCCGTCCCTACGAGCAGTACTTC,CATRGAGSRPYEQYF
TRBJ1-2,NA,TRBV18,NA,TGTGCCAGCTCAAGTGGACAGCCGGTTTATGGCTACACCTTC,CASSSGQPVYGYTF
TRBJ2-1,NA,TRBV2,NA,TGTGCCAGCACCAAATGGCCTAGAAGATCCTACAATGAGCAGTTCTTC,CASTKWPRRSYNEQFF
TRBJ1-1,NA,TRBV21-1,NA,TGTGCCAGCAGCACCCGACAGGGAAAGGGGAACACTGAAGCTTTCTTT,CASSTRQGKGNTEAFF
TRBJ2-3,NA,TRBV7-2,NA,TGTGCCAGCAGCATCTCGCGGGGCCCTCCGGCAGATACGCAGTATTTT,CASSISRGPPADTQYF
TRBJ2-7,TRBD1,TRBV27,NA,TGTGCCAGCAGTCAGACAAGACAGGGCAGCGACGAGCAGTACTTC,CASSQTRQGSDEQYF
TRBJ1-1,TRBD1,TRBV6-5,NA,TGTGCCAGCAGTTACCCCCCGGGACAGGGCTCTGAAGCTTTCTTT,CASSYPPGQGSEAFF
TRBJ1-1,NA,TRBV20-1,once,TGCAGTGCTAGAGGGCCGGGGGGAGCTTTCTTT,CSARGPGGAFF
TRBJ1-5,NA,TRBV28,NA,TGTGCCAGCAGTTTAACGGGGGGCGTAAGCAATCAGCCCCAGCATTTT,CASSLTGGVSNQPQHF
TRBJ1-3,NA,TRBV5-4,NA,TGTGCCAGCAGCTTGAATATGGGACTTGCAATCTCTGGAAACACCATATATTTT,CASSLNMGLAISGNTIYF
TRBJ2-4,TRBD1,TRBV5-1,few,TGCGCCAGCGCCCTTGGGAGACAGGGGGTTACCAAAAACATTCAGTACTTC,CASALGRQGVTKNIQYF
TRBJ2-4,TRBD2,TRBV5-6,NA,TGTGCCAGCAGCACCTGGACTAGCGGGAGGGGGAACATTCAGTACTTC,CASSTWTSGRGNIQYF
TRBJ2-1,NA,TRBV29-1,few,TGCAGCGTTGAAGTCAGGGGACGGAATGAGCAGTTCTTC,CSVEVRGRNEQFF
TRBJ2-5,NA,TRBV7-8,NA,TGTGCCAGCAGCTTGAGGCTATGGCAGTACTTC,CASSLRLWQYF
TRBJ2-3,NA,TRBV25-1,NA,TGTGCCAGCAGTGTACCGACTAGAACAGATACGCAGTATTTT,CASSVPTRTDTQYF
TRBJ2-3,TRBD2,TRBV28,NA,TGTGCCAGCAGTTCCCAGACTAGCGGGATTTACACAGATACGCAGTATTTT,CASSSQTSGIYTDTQYF
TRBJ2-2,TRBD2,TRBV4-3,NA,TGCGCCAGCAGCCAAACAAAGACTAGCGGGACAGCGAACACCGGGGAGCTGTTTTTT,CASSQTKTSGTANTGELFF
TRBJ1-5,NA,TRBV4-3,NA,TGCGCCAGCAGCCAAGATGGGTACAGGGATAGCAATCAGCCCCAGCATTTT,CASSQDGYRDSNQPQHF
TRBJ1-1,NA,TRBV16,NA,TGTGCCAGCAGCGCCCCAGGAGCTTTCTTT,CASSAPGAFF
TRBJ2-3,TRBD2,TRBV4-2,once,TGTGCCAGCAGCCAACCTGGACTAGCGGGAGTAGGGGATACGCAGTATTTT,CASSQPGLAGVGDTQYF
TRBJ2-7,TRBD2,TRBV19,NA,TGTGCCAGTAGTCAGGGGACTAGGATAAACGAGCAGTACTTC,CASSQGTRINEQYF
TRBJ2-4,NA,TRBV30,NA,TGTGCCTGGAGGGGCGCGGGACGACTAGCCAAAAACATTCAGTACTTC,CAWRGAGRLAKNIQYF
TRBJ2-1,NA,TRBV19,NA,TGTGCCAGTAGTATTCAGATACGGGAGTTCCCCAATGAGCAGTTCTTC,CASSIQIREFPNEQFF
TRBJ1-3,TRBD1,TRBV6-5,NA,TGTGCCAGAACCCCGAACAGGGGCGGAAACACCATATATTTT,CARTPNRGGNTIYF
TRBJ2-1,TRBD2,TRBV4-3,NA,TGCGCCAGCAGCCCCAAGCTAGCGGGAGGGCCAGATGAGCAGTTCTTC,CASSPKLAGGPDEQFF
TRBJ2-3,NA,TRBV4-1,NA,TGCGCCAGCAGCCATGTCGTGGGGGGTAGCACAGATACGCAGTATTTT,CASSHVVGGSTDTQYF
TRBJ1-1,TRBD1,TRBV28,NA,TGTGCCAGCAGTTCCCCGACAGGGATAGGGACTGAAGCTTTCTTT,CASSSPTGIGTEAFF
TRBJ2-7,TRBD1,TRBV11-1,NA,TGTGCCAGCAGCTTAGCGACAGGGGGCATAACCTACGAGCAGTACTTC,CASSLATGGITYEQYF